Following are 30 T cell receptor beta chains from one sample sequenced in a study of monozygotic twins with inflammatory bowel disease. TCRdb re-called the 5' RACE reads; one entry per CDR3 protein, DNA not given. The sample spans approximately 160,000 distinct CDR3 sequences; the ten largest clones claim approximately 7%. Sequencing was done on a sample of blood. Receptors were obtained from a human donor with ulcerative colitis or Crohn's disease, or a healthy co-twin of an affected twin (not recorded which).

This chain connects TRBV11-2 to TRBJ2-7; TCRdb reports TRBD2, a call that lacks DNA to check it against. Germline assignment: CDR1 SGHAT and CDR2 FQNNGV. The CDR3 runs 14 residues. The CDR3 loop reads CASSLDPTSSFQYF.

The rearrangement links TRBV5-1 to TRBJ2-7; with no DNA, the TCRdb D assignment of TRBD2 cannot be verified. This CDR3 region has 14 residues. The V gene's germline CDR1 is SGHRS and CDR2 YFSETQ. This CDR3 is CASSFLAGGGEQYF.

CDR3: CASSPRPGTSGDYNEQFF. The chain joins TRBV11-2 to TRBJ2-1; the D call of TRBD2 rests on TCRdb alone, since no DNA is present to check it. Germline V gene sequence: CDR1 SGHAT, CDR2 FQNNGV. CDR3 length equals 18 residues.

V is TRBV7-2 and J is TRBJ2-7; no DNA is available, so the TRBD2 call from TCRdb remains unchecked. The CDR3 contains 14 residues. CDR1 and CDR2 from the germline V gene are SGHTA and FQGNSA. The CDR3 sequence is CASSPQVSGYEQYF.

The chain recombines TRBV20-1 with TRBJ2-7; TCRdb gives TRBD2 as the D gene, but with no DNA this cannot be confirmed. In germline, CDR1 is DFQATT, CDR2 SNEGSKA (reference sequence). This CDR3 region has 13 residues. The CDR3 protein is CSAQTSGPYEQYF.

The V gene is TRBV5-1, the J gene TRBJ2-1; the D call of TRBD2 rests on TCRdb alone, since no DNA is present to check it. Looked up from germline, CDR1 is SGHRS and CDR2 is YFSETQ. This CDR3 has 18 amino acids. The CDR3 region is CASSFTYDRTSAYNEQFF.

The chain combines TRBV6-1 with TRBJ2-3. This CDR3 spans 15 amino acids. CDR1 and CDR2 (germline): MNHNS, SASEGT. The CDR3 region is CASSNDFPSKDTQYF.

This chain links TRBV5-1 with TRBJ1-3. Per the germline V gene, CDR1 is SGHRS and CDR2 is YFSETQ. The CDR3 is 15 residues long. CDR3 amino acids: CASSPSTISGNTIYF.

The chain recombines TRBV6-1 with TRBJ1-2. Germline-derived CDR1 and CDR2 are MNHNS and SASEGT. The length of the CDR3 is 12 residues. CDR3 amino acids: CASSEGGPGYTF.

This sequence joins TRBV11-2 and TRBJ1-6; without DNA, the TCRdb call of TRBD1 cannot be checked. Germline assignment: CDR1 SGHAT and CDR2 FQNNGV. This CDR3 region has 20 residues. CDR3: CASSLGNSGTASSYNSPLHF.

This chain connects TRBV7-9 to TRBJ1-5. Per germline, CDR1 SEHNR and CDR2 FQNEAQ (reference sequence). This CDR3 has 12 amino acids. Here the CDR3 reads CASSLDHQPQHF.

J is TRBJ2-1 and V is TRBV20-1; TCRdb proposes TRBD2, but this gene call is untestable without DNA. CDR1 and CDR2 from the germline V gene are DFQATT and SNEGSKA (reference sequence). This CDR3 spans 13 amino acids. CDR3 in amino acids: CSAQRLAGGQQFF.

CDR3 protein: CATSDRTGPYYNEQFF. J is TRBJ2-1 and V is TRBV24-1; absent DNA, TCRdb's TRBD1 call cannot be checked. Germline CDR1 and CDR2: KGHDR and SFDVKD. The CDR3 extends over 16 amino acids.

J is TRBJ2-7 and V is TRBV11-2; checking the TCRdb D call of TRBD1 is not possible without DNA. Germline lookup yields CDR1 SGHAT and CDR2 FQNNGV. The CDR3 consists of 15 residues. The CDR3 spells CASSLVGQGVYEQYF.

This rearrangement joins TRBV5-1 to TRBJ2-5; TCRdb's D call of TRBD1 is untestable without DNA. This CDR3 has 14 residues. CDR1 and CDR2 (germline): SGHRS, YFSETQ. The CDR3 sequence: CASSSRDMQETQYF.

Here the CDR3 reads CSAETAASASPLHF. This sequence joins TRBV20-1 and TRBJ1-6. CDR3 size: 14 residues. Germline V gene lookup returns CDR1 DFQATT and CDR2 SNEGSKA (reference sequence).

This chain uses TRBV20-1 with TRBJ2-3. Germline V lookup: CDR1 DFQATT, CDR2 SNEGSKA (reference sequence). The CDR3 contains 11 residues. CDR3 sequence: CSASNPDTQYF.

The V call is TRBV7-3, the J call TRBJ2-4; the D gene TCRdb calls, TRBD1, cannot be checked with no DNA. Per germline, CDR1 SGHTA and CDR2 FQGTGA. This CDR3 has 13 amino acids. CDR3: CASSLQIGDIQYF.

The rearrangement joins TRBV7-2 to TRBJ2-1. The CDR3 loop spans 12 amino acids. Germline lookup yields CDR1 SGHTA and CDR2 FQGNSA. The CDR3 loop is CASSQPRNEQFF.

V gene TRBV12-3 or TRBV12-4 combines with J gene TRBJ1-5. The CDR3 totals 15 residues. CDR3 in amino acids: CASSFQQGLGQPQHF.

The V call is TRBV12-3 or TRBV12-4, the J call TRBJ1-3. The CDR3 contains 16 residues. The CDR3: CASSSSVGTIGNTIYF.

This sequence joins TRBV5-1 and TRBJ2-1; with no DNA, the TCRdb D assignment of TRBD1 cannot be verified. CDR3 length: 15 amino acids. The germline V gene encodes CDR1 SGHRS and CDR2 YFSETQ. The CDR3 region is CASGAGHTTNTEQFF.

The J gene is TRBJ2-7, the V gene TRBV5-5; TCRdb indicates TRBD1, and absent DNA this call remains unverified. This CDR3 has 14 amino acids. The germline V gene has CDR1 SGHKS and CDR2 YYEKEE (reference sequence). This CDR3 is CASSFRDTPYEQYF.

CDR3 residues: CASSLVFFRDTNTEAFF. The chain recombines TRBV5-5 with TRBJ1-1; TCRdb proposes TRBD1, but this gene call is untestable without DNA. The germline gives CDR1 SGHKS, CDR2 YYEKEE (reference sequence). The CDR3 totals 17 residues.

The chain has TRBV20-1 and TRBJ2-2. Per germline, CDR1 DFQATT and CDR2 SNEGSKA (reference sequence). The length of the CDR3 is 14 residues. The CDR3 protein is CSARPLGDTGELFF.

The chain links TRBV20-1 to TRBJ1-3. The CDR3 totals 15 residues. CDR1 DFQATT and CDR2 SNEGSKA come from the germline V gene (reference sequence). The CDR3 loop reads CSAREGQGSGNTIYF.

V gene TRBV5-1 combines with J gene TRBJ2-2. The CDR3 length is 14 residues. Per the germline V gene, CDR1 is SGHRS and CDR2 is YFSETQ. CDR3: CASSLASGAGELFF.

This chain joins TRBV5-5 and TRBJ2-5; TCRdb gives TRBD1 as the D gene, but with no DNA this cannot be confirmed. This CDR3 region has 15 residues. The germline V gene encodes CDR1 SGHKS and CDR2 YYEKEE (reference sequence). The CDR3 loop reads CASSFSGLGQETQYF.

The chain carries TRBV25-1 and TRBJ2-2; absent DNA, TCRdb's TRBD1 call cannot be checked. Germline V gives CDR1 MGHDK, CDR2 SYGVNS. The CDR3 covers 17 residues. The CDR3 is CASSEGQVMGVTGELFF. Looking up the rest from reference TRBV25-1 and TRBJ2-2 gives the full variable domain: EADIYQTPRYLVIGTGKKITLECSQTMGHDKMYWYQQDPGMELHLIHYSYGVNSTEKGDLSSESTVSRIRTEHFPLTLESARPSHTSQYLCASSEGQVMGVTGELFFGEGSRLTVL.

The rearrangement links TRBV7-2 to TRBJ2-6; the TCRdb call, TRBD2, lacks DNA for checking. This CDR3 spans 15 amino acids. Germline-derived CDR1 and CDR2 are SGHTA and FQGNSA. CDR3 loop: CASSPSGSGANVLTF.